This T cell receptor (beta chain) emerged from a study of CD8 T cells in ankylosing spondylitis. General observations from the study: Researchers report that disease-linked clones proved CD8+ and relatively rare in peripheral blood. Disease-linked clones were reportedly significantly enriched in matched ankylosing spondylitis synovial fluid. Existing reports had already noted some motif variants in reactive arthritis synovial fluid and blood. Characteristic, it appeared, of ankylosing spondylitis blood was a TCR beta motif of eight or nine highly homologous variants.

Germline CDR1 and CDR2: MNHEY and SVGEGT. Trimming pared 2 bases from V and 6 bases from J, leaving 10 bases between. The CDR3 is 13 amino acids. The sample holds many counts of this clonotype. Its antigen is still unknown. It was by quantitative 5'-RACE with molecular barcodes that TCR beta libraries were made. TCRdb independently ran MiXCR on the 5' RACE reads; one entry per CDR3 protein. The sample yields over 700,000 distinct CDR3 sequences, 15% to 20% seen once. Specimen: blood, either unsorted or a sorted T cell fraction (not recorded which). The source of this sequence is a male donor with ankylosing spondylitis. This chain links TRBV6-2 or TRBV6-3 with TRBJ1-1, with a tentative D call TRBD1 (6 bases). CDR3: CASSYIRGPEAFF. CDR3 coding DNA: TGTGCCAGCAGTTACATCAGGGGCCCTGAAGCTTTCTTT.